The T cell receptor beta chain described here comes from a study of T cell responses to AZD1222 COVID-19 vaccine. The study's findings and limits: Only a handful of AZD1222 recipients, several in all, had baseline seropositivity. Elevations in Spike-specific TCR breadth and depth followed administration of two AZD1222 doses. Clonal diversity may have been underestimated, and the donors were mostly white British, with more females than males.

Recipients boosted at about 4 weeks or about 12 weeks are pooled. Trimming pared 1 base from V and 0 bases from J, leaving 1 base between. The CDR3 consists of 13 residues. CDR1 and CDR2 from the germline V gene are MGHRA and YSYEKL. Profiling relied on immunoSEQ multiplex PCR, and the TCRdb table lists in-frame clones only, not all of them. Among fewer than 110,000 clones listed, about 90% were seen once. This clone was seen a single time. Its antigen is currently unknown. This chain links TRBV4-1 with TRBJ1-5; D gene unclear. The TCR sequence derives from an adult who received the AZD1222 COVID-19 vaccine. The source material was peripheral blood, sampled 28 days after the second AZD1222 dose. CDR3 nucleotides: TGCGCCAGCAGCCAAGGTAGCAATCAGCCCCAGCATTTT. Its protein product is CASSQGSNQPQHF.